This T cell receptor (beta chain) was sequenced for a study of blood T cell repertoires in COVID-19. Assay: immunoSEQ multiplex PCR; the TCRdb copy retains only in-frame clones and omits some. Seen here are approximately 34,000 clones, about 87% observed once, and the top ten hold over 9%. Sequences were obtained from peripheral blood. The clonotype originates from a human donor in a cohort sampled during active COVID-19.

CDR3 sequence (DNA): TGTGCCAGCAGCCTACCGGGACAAACTTACGAGCAGTACTTC. It codes for CASSLPGQTYEQYF. The V gene is TRBV28, the J gene TRBJ2-7; weak D call: TRBD1 (6 bases). V gave up 6 bases and J gave up 4 bases, with 16 bases separating them. Germline CDR1 is MDHEN and CDR2 is SYDVKM. There are 14 residues in the CDR3.